Reported below is one TCR beta chain. The antigen is undetermined. Only in-frame clones appear in the TCRdb table, and some are missing; sequencing was by immunoSEQ multiplex PCR. In the table there are some 800,000 clones, 85% to 95% of which are singletons. The record originates from a study of shared clonotypes between healthy human individuals. The CDR3 runs to 12 residues. V shed 10 bases and J 3 bases; nucleotides not matched to a gene: 6. Per the germline V gene, CDR1 is SNHLY and CDR2 is FYNNEI. CD45RO-negative CD8 cells positively selected for CCR7 made up the naive population, which excluded terminally differentiated effector memory CD45RA+ cells. Points from the study as a whole: Richness estimates generally favored naive over memory subsets. Expectations were that clonotype sharing among donors would be affected by sequencing depth. Non-shared clonotypes had lower generation probabilities than clonotypes shared by all four sorted-subset donors.

This receptor was obtained from a man aged 25-45 years in good health. The sequencing input was naive CD8+ T cells sorted from blood. This chain links TRBV2 with TRBJ2-7, with 7 nucleotides matching TRBD1. The CDR3 protein is CATQGQYYEQYF. For the CDR3, the DNA is TGTGCCACCCAGGGACAGTACTACGAGCAGTACTTC.